The 6 T cell receptor beta chains below all came from one sample that was sequenced in a study of OX40 agonist ivuxolimab in advanced cancers. The table came from immunoSEQ multiplex PCR; TCRdb's copy has only in-frame clones and leaves some out. The sample records about 100,000 clones, around 90% being singletons. The source was CD4+ or CD8+ T cells sorted from blood, collected in a trial of the OX40 agonist ivuxolimab. These receptors all come from an adult with an advanced solid tumor such as melanoma, head and neck, liver or kidney cancer.

The V and J genes are TRBV11-2 and TRBJ2-1, with 8 bases matching TRBD1. Unmatched junction bases numbered 11, after V lost 6 bases and J lost 10 bases. The CDR3 consists of 14 residues. The germline gives CDR1 SGHAT, CDR2 FQNNGV. CDR3 amino acids: CASRPTFSGGEQFF. The CDR3 DNA follows: TGTGCCAGCAGACCTACCTTTTCAGGGGGCGAGCAGTTCTTC.

Of note for this clone: At one end the junction does not follow the germline gene, possibly because of a read error. This CDR3 is also generated by other DNA sequences in the sample. The chain employs TRBV30 and TRBJ1-2; D unresolved. Germline V gene data show CDR1 as GTSNPN and CDR2 as SVGIG (reference sequence). The CDR3 contains 13 residues. The CDR3 nucleotides are TGCGCCTGGAGCTCTGAACGTTCGAATGGCTACACCTTC. Protein product: CAWSSERSNGYTF.

The rearrangement uses TRBV6-1 and TRBJ2-5, with a possible D match to TRBD1 (6 bases). V was shortened by 2 bases and J by 5 bases, with 12 bases between the two germline ends. CDR3 length: 14 amino acids. CDR1 MNHNS and CDR2 SASEGT come from the germline V gene. CDR3 loop: CASSESTGLETQYF. CDR3 nucleotide sequence: TGTGCCAGCAGTGAAAGCACAGGGTTGGAGACCCAGTACTTC.

CDR3 bases: TGTGCCAGCAGTGATCTCTACGAGCAGTACTTC. Translation gives CASSDLYEQYF. The V gene is TRBV6-1, the J gene TRBJ2-7; D gene unclear. CDR3 length equals 11 residues. Germline-derived CDR1 and CDR2 are MNHNS and SASEGT. V was shortened by 3 bases and J by 3 bases, with 3 bases between the two germline ends.

The rearrangement uses TRBV2 and TRBJ1-2; D is unresolved. Germline CDR1 reads SNHLY; CDR2 reads FYNNEI. The CDR3 is made up of 14 amino acids. Trimming took off 4 bases at V and 0 bases at J, with 9 bases between the two ends. The DNA of the CDR3 is TGTGCCAGCAGTGGAGACACGACTAACTATGGCTACACCTTC. It translates to CASSGDTTNYGYTF.

The chain carries TRBV9 and TRBJ2-7; D perhaps matches TRBD2 (5 bases). This CDR3 contains 14 residues. Germline V gives CDR1 SGDLS, CDR2 YYNGEE. The V gene lost 2 bases and the J gene lost 0 bases, with 9 bases spanning the gap. The DNA of the CDR3 is TGTGCCAGCAGCGTGAGGGAGAGCTCCTACGAGCAGTACTTC. Its translation: CASSVRESSYEQYF.